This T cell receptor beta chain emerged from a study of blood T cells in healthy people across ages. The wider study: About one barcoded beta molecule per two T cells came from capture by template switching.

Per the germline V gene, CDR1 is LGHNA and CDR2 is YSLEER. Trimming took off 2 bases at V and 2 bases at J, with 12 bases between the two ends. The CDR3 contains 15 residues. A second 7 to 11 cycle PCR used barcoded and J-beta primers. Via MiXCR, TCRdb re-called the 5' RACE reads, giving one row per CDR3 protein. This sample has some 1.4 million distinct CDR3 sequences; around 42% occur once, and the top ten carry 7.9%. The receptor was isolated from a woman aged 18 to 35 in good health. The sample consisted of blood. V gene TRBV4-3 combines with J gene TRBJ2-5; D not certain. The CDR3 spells CASSQIGHGQETQYF. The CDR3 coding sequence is TGCGCCAGCAGCCAAATAGGGCATGGTCAAGAGACCCAGTACTTC.